The 19 T cell receptor beta chains listed next were all sequenced from one sample in a study of T-cell reconstitution after alpha-beta-depleted transplantation in children. General study results and limits: A year had passed since transplant, and T-cell counts and diversity by then came mostly from newly produced T cells.

A TCRbeta library incorporating unique molecular identifiers was prepared. TCRdb called the PCR reads again in MiXCR, with one record for every CDR3 protein. The table lists around 300,000 distinct CDR3 sequences, 6% to 10% of them singletons. No cognate antigen is known for these TCRs. Sequenced here: peripheral blood, sampled 360 days after TCRalphabeta/CD19-depleted stem cell transplant. The receptors shown here come from a female patient aged 2-15 years who had a stem cell transplant for Fanconi anemia, so the T cells may come from the graft donor.

This clonotype was found many times. The chain combines TRBV28 with TRBJ2-7; D possibly uses TRBD1 or TRBD2 (7 bases each). This CDR3 has 11 residues. V lost 3 bases, J lost 10 bases, and 10 bases lay in between. Germline V lookup: CDR1 MDHEN, CDR2 SYDVKM. The CDR3 DNA reads as TGTGCCAGCAGTTTGGGAGGGGGCCAGTACTTC. This encodes CASSLGGGQYF.

The table lists this clonotype with many counts. The rearrangement links TRBV7-9 to TRBJ2-4, with D unclear. The germline CDR1 and CDR2 sequences are SEHNR and FQNEAQ (reference sequence). Between the trimmed V and J ends, which lost 5 bases and 0 bases, there was a span of 11 bases. This CDR3 is built from 15 residues. In nucleotides, the CDR3 is TGTGCCAGCAGCCCCCTAGAACTAGCCAAAAACATTCAGTACTTC. Residues: CASSPLELAKNIQYF. The full variable domain, its missing parts supplied by reference TRBV7-9 and TRBJ2-4, is DTGVSQNPRHKITKRGQNVTFRCDPISEHNRLYWYRQTLGQGPEFLTYFQNEAQLEKSRLLSDRFSAERPKGSFSTLEIQRTEQGDSAMYLCASSPLELAKNIQYFGAGTRLSVL.

This clonotype was seen ten or more times. This chain connects TRBV12-3 or TRBV12-4 to TRBJ1-1; unclear D gene. Trimming took 7 bases from V and 0 from J, leaving 9 bases between them. There are 13 residues in the CDR3. The CDR3 region is CASTLNLNTEAFF. In DNA, the CDR3 is TGTGCCAGCACCCTAAACTTGAACACTGAAGCTTTCTTT.

This clonotype was counted ten times or more. The chain joins TRBV7-2 to TRBJ2-7, with a tentative D call TRBD2 (5 bases). The germline V gene encodes CDR1 SGHTA and CDR2 FQGNSA. The CDR3 length is 13 residues. V was shortened by 3 bases and J by 5 bases, with 11 bases between the two germline ends. CDR3 DNA: TGTGCCAGCAGCTTCCGGGGATCGAACGAGCAGTACGTC. As protein: CASSFRGSNEQYV.

This clonotype occurred a few times. The chain uses TRBV5-1 and TRBJ2-2, with D tentatively TRBD1 (6 bases). The length of the CDR3 is 16 residues. Trimming took 4 bases from V and 6 from J, leaving 19 bases between them. Germline CDR1 SGHRS, CDR2 YFSETQ. DNA of the CDR3: TGCGCCAGCAGCCCGAAAACCGGGACAATCCCCGGGGAGCTGTTTTTT. The encoded protein is CASSPKTGTIPGELFF.

This clonotype was recorded at least ten times. The chain recombines TRBV29-1 with TRBJ1-1; D not resolved. Trimming pared 4 bases from V and 4 bases from J, leaving 4 bases between. In germline, CDR1 is SQVTM, CDR2 ANQGSEA. The CDR3 consists of 10 residues. The CDR3 loop reads CSVAGTEAFF. CDR3 sequence (DNA): TGCAGCGTTGCTGGCACTGAAGCTTTCTTT.

In its sample, this clonotype was seen many times. The CDR3 DNA reads as TGCAGCGTTGTCGACCTAGCGGGGGGTAACGAGCAGTACTTC. It is translated as CSVVDLAGGNEQYF. The chain joins TRBV29-1 to TRBJ2-7; 11 bases agree with TRBD2. This CDR3 spans 14 amino acids. Germline-derived CDR1 and CDR2 are SQVTM and ANQGSEA. The ends lost 4 bases at V and 5 bases at J; junction bases unmatched: 7.

The chain joins TRBV18 to TRBJ2-3; 9 nucleotides match TRBD2. The CDR3 has 16 residues. Germline V CDR1 and CDR2: KGHSH, LQKENI. V was clipped by 5 bases and J by 0 bases; unmatched bases: 6. CDR3 sequence (DNA): TGTGCCAGCTCATCCCTTAGCGGGGGCAGCACAGATACGCAGTATTTT. Translation: CASSSLSGGSTDTQYF.

This clonotype showed up just a few times. The chain couples TRBV5-1 to TRBJ1-2, with D unclear. V lost 5 bases and J lost 0, with 11 bases in between. The length of the CDR3 is 14 residues. Germline V gene lookup returns CDR1 SGHRS and CDR2 YFSETQ. CDR3 nucleotides: TGCGCCAGCAGGAGCCAGGCAGCTAACTATGGCTACACCTTC. Protein sequence: CASRSQAANYGYTF.

This clonotype has ten or more counts. V usage is TRBV20-1 and J usage is TRBJ2-1; D possibly corresponds to TRBD1 (6 bases). The germline V gene has CDR1 DFQATT and CDR2 SNEGSKA (reference sequence). CDR3 length: 15 residues. Trimming left V 0 bases short and J 5 bases short, with 14 bases between. The CDR3, as DNA: TGCAGTGCTAGAGACACAGGGATTCTACACAATGAGCAGTTCTTC. It yields the protein CSARDTGILHNEQFF.

The table lists this clonotype with many counts. The V and J genes are TRBV7-8 and TRBJ2-3; D remains unclear. V was trimmed by 8 bases and J by 0 bases, leaving 9 bases between them. Per germline, CDR1 SGHVS and CDR2 FQNEAQ. The CDR3 length is 13 residues. CDR3 nucleotides: TGTGCCAGCTTATTGCATAGCACAGATACGCAGTATTTT. It is translated as CASLLHSTDTQYF.

This clonotype came up many times. The chain combines TRBV7-2 with TRBJ2-3; D is uncertain. V lost 3 bases and J 3 bases, leaving 13 bases between the germline ends. Germline V gene sequence: CDR1 SGHTA, CDR2 FQGNSA. CDR3 length: 15 residues. CDR3 sequence reads: CASSLTRARTDTQYF. Here the CDR3 DNA reads TGTGCCAGCAGCTTGACCCGTGCGAGGACAGATACGCAGTATTTT.

This clonotype came up many times. V usage is TRBV6-6 and J usage is TRBJ2-2, with 12 bases lining up with TRBD2. The CDR3 covers 15 residues. V lost 8 bases to trimming and J lost 7 bases; unmatched junction nucleotides: 8. CDR1 and CDR2 (germline): MNHNY, SVGAGI (reference sequence). The CDR3 loop reads CASRTSGEGFGELFF. CDR3 bases: TGTGCCAGCCGGACTAGCGGGGAGGGATTCGGGGAGCTGTTTTTT.

The V gene is TRBV30, the J gene TRBJ1-1; a possible D gene is TRBD1 (6 bases). Trimming removed 3 bases at V and 4 bases at J, with 12 bases between. Germline V CDR1 and CDR2: GTSNPN, SVGIG (reference sequence). The CDR3 length is 13 residues. CDR3 protein: CAWSTGGGTEAFF. The CDR3 nucleotides are TGTGCCTGGAGCACGGGAGGGGGCACTGAAGCTTTCTTT.

Ten or more counts support this clonotype. This chain links TRBV2 with TRBJ2-7, with 9 bases fitting TRBD1. CDR1 and CDR2 (germline): SNHLY, FYNNEI. Trimming took 2 bases from V and 3 from J; bases not matched to a gene: 8. The CDR3 extends over 16 amino acids. This CDR3 reads CASSESRTGVSYEQYF. CDR3 DNA sequence: TGTGCCAGCAGTGAATCACGGACAGGGGTCAGCTACGAGCAGTACTTC. Together with reference TRBV2 and TRBJ2-7, the CDR3 gives the full variable domain: EPEVTQTPSHQVTQMGQEVILRCVPISNHLYFYWYRQILGQKVEFLVSFYNNEISEKSEIFDDQFSVERPDGSNFTLKIRSTKLEDSAMYFCASSESRTGVSYEQYFGPGTRLTVT.

This clonotype was seen repeatedly, ten times or more. The genes are TRBV6-6 and TRBJ1-2, with 8 bases aligning to TRBD1. The CDR3 is made up of 15 amino acids. Germline V CDR1 and CDR2: MNHNY, SVGAGI (reference sequence). The V and J ends lost 5 bases and 4 bases, in that order; junction bases with no gene match: 9. This CDR3 reads CASSGPRTGSYGYTF. The DNA for the CDR3 is TGTGCCAGCAGTGGTCCCCGGACAGGGAGCTATGGCTACACCTTC.

There are many counts of this clonotype. V and J are TRBV5-1 and TRBJ2-5; D possibly corresponds to TRBD1 (6 bases). Trimming stripped 2 bases from V and 5 bases from J, with 13 bases between. The CDR3 is made up of 14 amino acids. Germline CDR1 reads SGHRS; CDR2 reads YFSETQ. CDR3: CASSFTQGGETQYF. The CDR3 region has the DNA TGCGCCAGCAGCTTCACACAGGGCGGGGAGACCCAGTACTTC.

The table lists this clonotype with many counts. The chain carries TRBV2 and TRBJ1-2; the D gene is possibly TRBD1 (6 bases). The CDR3 length is 13 residues. CDR1 is SNHLY, CDR2 FYNNEI, per germline. V shed 5 bases and J shed 4 bases, with 11 bases lying between them. The CDR3 reads CASSQGRGYGYTF. CDR3 nucleotide sequence: TGTGCCAGCAGTCAGGGGAGGGGCTATGGCTACACCTTC. Looking up the rest from reference TRBV2 and TRBJ1-2 gives the full variable domain: EPEVTQTPSHQVTQMGQEVILRCVPISNHLYFYWYRQILGQKVEFLVSFYNNEISEKSEIFDDQFSVERPDGSNFTLKIRSTKLEDSAMYFCASSQGRGYGYTFGSGTRLTVV.

As for this clonotype: A much more abundant neighbour one base away suggests this may be a read error. The J gene is TRBJ1-4, the V gene TRBV12-3 or TRBV12-4; 7 positions match TRBD1. CDR3 length equals 14 residues. CDR3 protein: CASSLSGGGEKPFF. CDR3 coding DNA: TGTGCCAGCAGTTTATCAGGGGGAGGTGAAAAACCGTTTTTT.